Below, 21 T cell receptor beta chains from the same sample are listed, as sequenced in a study of cytomegalovirus exposure and HLA in healthy donors. The method was immunoSEQ multiplex PCR; TCRdb's version includes in-frame clones alone and lacks a portion of them. The profile shows 120,000 or so clones, 89% of them singletons. Sequenced sample: PBMCs. Receptors were obtained from a woman younger than 30 in good health and CMV-seronegative.

This clone has only a few counts. It is unclear where the CDR3 begins or ends on the DNA, so no DNA is shown, and the CDR3 is as TCRdb lists it. This sequence joins TRBV28 and TRBJ2-3; the table calls TRBD1, which could not be checked here. The CDR3 numbers 12 amino acids, ends counted. Germline CDR1 reads MDHEN; CDR2 reads SYDVKM. The CDR3 spells CASSWGQGTAYF.

This clone was seen only once. The CDR3: CAYLTTGTGVEKLFF. DNA for the CDR3: TGTGCCTACCTAACTACCGGGACAGGGGTCGAAAAACTGTTTTTT. The chain is built from TRBV30 and TRBJ1-4; 10 nucleotides agree with TRBD1. V dropped 7 bases and J dropped 8; count of bases not matched to a gene: 13. Germline V gene data show CDR1 as GTSNPN and CDR2 as SVGIG (reference sequence). CDR3 length equals 15 residues.

The chain uses TRBV10-3 and TRBJ2-7; D gene uncertain. Germline assignment: CDR1 ENHRY and CDR2 SYGVKD. There are 12 residues in the CDR3. V was shortened by 4 bases and J by 4 bases, with 8 bases between the two germline ends. CDR3 in DNA: TGTGCCATCAGTGCCACAGAGTACGAGCAGTACTTC. Its protein product is CAISATEYEQYF.

This clone was detected a few times. This chain connects TRBV4-2 to TRBJ2-2, with TRBD2 matching 14 bases. Germline V gene sequence: CDR1 LGHNA, CDR2 YNFKEQ. Trimming at V came to 0 bases and at J to 4 bases, leaving 1 base not matched to a gene. The CDR3 runs to 17 residues. The CDR3, as DNA: TGTGCCAGCAGCCAAGAGGGACTAGCGGGGGTCACCGGGGAGCTGTTTTTT. It codes for CASSQEGLAGVTGELFF.

The gene calls are TRBV11-2 and TRBJ1-5; 8 positions agree with TRBD1. Germline-derived CDR1 and CDR2 are SGHAT and FQNNGV. V lost 3 bases to trimming and J lost 2 bases; unmatched junction nucleotides: 0. This CDR3 spans 14 amino acids. CDR3 residues: CASSLTGGNQPQHF. The CDR3 region has the DNA TGTGCCAGCAGCTTGACAGGGGGCAATCAGCCCCAGCATTTT. Full variable domain (remainder filled in from reference TRBV11-2 and TRBJ1-5): EAGVAQSPRYKIIEKRQSVAFWCNPISGHATLYWYQQILGQGPKLLIQFQNNGVVDDSQLPKDRFSAERLKGVDSTLKIQPAKLEDSAVYLCASSLTGGNQPQHFGDGTRLSIL.

The count of this clone is one. The V call is TRBV4-1, the J call TRBJ2-5, with 8 bases that match TRBD2. V lost 4 bases, J lost 4 bases, and 11 bases stayed unmatched. The germline V gene encodes CDR1 MGHRA and CDR2 YSYEKL. The CDR3 runs to 16 residues. Here the CDR3 reads CASSRGSGTETETQYF. The CDR3 region has the DNA TGCGCCAGCAGCCGCGGTAGCGGGACTGAGACAGAGACCCAGTACTTC.

This chain joins TRBV7-9 and TRBJ1-5; 7 bases fit TRBD1. Germline V gives CDR1 SEHNR, CDR2 FQNEAQ (reference sequence). The CDR3 runs to 16 residues. Trimming at V came to 5 bases and at J to 5 bases, leaving 12 bases not matched to a gene. The chain's CDR3 is CASSGGFVQGDQPQHF. CDR3 coding DNA: TGTGCCAGCAGCGGAGGGTTCGTGCAGGGGGATCAGCCCCAGCATTTT.

The sample holds one count of this clone. This rearrangement joins TRBV5-6 to TRBJ2-1, with D unclear. The V gene lost 4 bases and the J gene lost 2 bases, with 7 bases spanning the gap. The germline V gene encodes CDR1 SGHDT and CDR2 YYEEEE. The CDR3 has 13 amino acids. CDR3 bases: TGTGCCAGCAGCCAAACAACCTACAATGAGCAGTTCTTC. It translates to CASSQTTYNEQFF.

This clone was detected only once. The chain couples TRBV6-1 to TRBJ2-3, with 11 bases fitting TRBD2. In germline, CDR1 is MNHNS, CDR2 SASEGT. The length of the CDR3 is 18 residues. Trimming removed 4 bases from V and 3 bases from J; junction bases left unmatched: 12. The CDR3 nucleotides read TGTGCCAGCAGTGGAATAGCGGGGGGGCCGAGCCGGACAGATACGCAGTATTTT. This codes for CASSGIAGGPSRTDTQYF.

V and J are TRBV5-1 and TRBJ2-1; TRBD2 aligns across 9 bases. The V gene's germline CDR1 is SGHRS and CDR2 YFSETQ. The V and J ends lost 1 base and 8 bases, in that order; junction bases with no gene match: 19. CDR3 length equals 19 residues. CDR3 in amino acids: CASSLRASGASTNRYEQFF. CDR3 coding DNA: TGCGCCAGCAGCTTGAGGGCTAGCGGGGCATCCACTAATAGGTATGAGCAGTTCTTC.

This chain uses TRBV6-1 with TRBJ2-2; 7 bases map to TRBD2. The CDR3 runs to 18 residues. Germline values: CDR1 MNHNS, CDR2 SASEGT. Losses at the gene ends were 3 bases for V and 2 bases for J; bases not matched to a gene: 12. The CDR3 bases are TGTGCCAGCAGTGAGGTATATGTAACGGGGGGAAACACCGGGGAGCTGTTTTTT. This encodes CASSEVYVTGGNTGELFF.

The chain recombines TRBV6-5 with TRBJ1-5; 7 bases map to TRBD1. CDR3 size: 14 residues. With 0 bases clipped from V and 7 bases from J, the junction kept 3 bases outside the gene matches. Germline V gene sequence: CDR1 MNHEY, CDR2 SVGAGI. Written as DNA, the CDR3 is TGTGCCAGCAGTTACTCAGGGGGCGGGCAGCCCCAGCATTTT. The encoded protein is CASSYSGGGQPQHF.

The chain recombines TRBV2 with TRBJ2-7; TRBD2 is a possible D gene (5 bases). Trimming removed 7 bases from V and 0 bases from J, with 13 bases in between. Looked up from germline, CDR1 is SNHLY and CDR2 is FYNNEI. This CDR3 region has 14 residues. The CDR3 protein is CASKEEVLSYEQYF. The DNA of the CDR3 is TGTGCCAGCAAGGAGGAGGTGCTCTCCTACGAGCAGTACTTC.

The chain couples TRBV30 to TRBJ2-1, with 12 bases matching TRBD2. CDR3 size: 14 residues. J was trimmed by 9 bases and V by 0 bases; bases with no gene match: 3. CDR1 is GTSNPN and CDR2 is SVGIG in the germline V gene (reference sequence). The CDR3 is CAWSVLAGGGEQFF. The DNA for the CDR3 is TGTGCCTGGAGTGTGCTAGCGGGAGGGGGTGAGCAGTTCTTC.

The gene calls are TRBV19 and TRBJ2-2, with 7 bases lining up with TRBD1. The CDR3 is 14 residues long. Unmatched junction bases numbered 5, after V lost 5 bases and J lost 5 bases. In germline, CDR1 is LNHDA, CDR2 SQIVND (reference sequence). CDR3 protein: CASSRQGTTGELFF. The CDR3, as DNA: TGTGCCAGTAGTCGACAGGGTACAACCGGGGAGCTGTTTTTT.

In the case of this clone: At the DNA level, this CDR3 is encoded by other sequences in the same sample as well. The chain is built from TRBV15 and TRBJ2-5, with D maybe TRBD1 (5 bases). Trimming removed 1 base from V and 1 base from J, with 7 bases in between. The CDR3 covers 14 residues. Germline V gene lookup returns CDR1 LNHNV and CDR2 YYDKDF (reference sequence). CDR3 DNA sequence: TGTGCCACCAGCAGAGGACAGTTCCAAGAGACCCAGTACTTC. It codes for CATSRGQFQETQYF.

The CDR3 region has the DNA TGTGCCAGCAGCCCCCGGGGGGGATATAGCAATCAGCCCCAGCATTTT. It specifies CASSPRGGYSNQPQHF. The chain has TRBV7-2 and TRBJ1-5, with a tentative D call TRBD1 (5 bases). The V gene lost 5 bases and the J gene lost 0 bases, with 14 bases spanning the gap. This CDR3 comprises 16 residues. Germline CDR1 and CDR2: SGHTA and FQGNSA.

The rearrangement joins TRBV7-6 to TRBJ2-1; no clear D. Trimming removed 4 bases from V and 6 bases from J, with 19 bases in between. Germline CDR1 is SGHVS and CDR2 is FNYEAQ. This CDR3 has 16 residues. The CDR3 is CASSSDDWHLGNEQFF. The CDR3 nucleotides are TGTGCCAGCAGCTCCGACGACTGGCACTTGGGCAATGAGCAGTTCTTC.

This sequence joins TRBV28 and TRBJ2-7; D is perhaps TRBD1 (5 bases). CDR3 length equals 13 residues. Germline loops: CDR1 MDHEN, CDR2 SYDVKM. Deletions cut 5 bases from V and 5 bases from J, with 13 bases between. Here the CDR3 reads CASSLPGINEQYV. In DNA, the CDR3 is TGTGCCAGCAGTCTTCCAGGGATCAACGAGCAGTACGTC.

The rearrangement uses TRBV27 and TRBJ2-7; 10 bases are a match to TRBD1. This CDR3 comprises 13 residues. With 5 bases clipped from V and 4 bases from J, the junction kept 2 bases outside the gene matches. CDR1 MNHEY and CDR2 SMNVEV come from the germline V gene (reference sequence). CDR3 residues: CASSDRGPYEQYF. In DNA form, the CDR3 reads TGTGCCAGCAGTGACAGGGGGCCTTACGAGCAGTACTTC.

CDR3: CASTGTGVYSNQPQHF. The CDR3 nucleotides read TGTGCCAGTACCGGGACAGGAGTTTATAGCAATCAGCCCCAGCATTTT. This rearrangement joins TRBV19 to TRBJ1-5; 8 bases line up with TRBD1. Germline V gives CDR1 LNHDA, CDR2 SQIVND (reference sequence). The V and J ends lost 7 bases and 0 bases, in that order; junction bases with no gene match: 8. The CDR3 spans 16 residues. The full variable domain, rest sourced from reference TRBV19 and TRBJ1-5, is DGGITQSPKYLFRKEGQNVTLSCEQNLNHDAMYWYRQDPGQGLRLIYYSQIVNDFQKGDIAEGYSVSREKKESFPLTVTSAQKNPTAFYLCASTGTGVYSNQPQHFGDGTRLSIL.